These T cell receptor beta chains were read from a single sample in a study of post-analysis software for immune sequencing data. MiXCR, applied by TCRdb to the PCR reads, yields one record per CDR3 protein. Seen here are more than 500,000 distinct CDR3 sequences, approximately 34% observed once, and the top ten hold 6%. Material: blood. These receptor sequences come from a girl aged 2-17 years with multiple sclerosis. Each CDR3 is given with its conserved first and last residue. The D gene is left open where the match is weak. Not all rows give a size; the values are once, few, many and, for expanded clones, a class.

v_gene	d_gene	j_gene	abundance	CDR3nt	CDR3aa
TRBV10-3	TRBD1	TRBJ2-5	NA	TGTGCCATCGGTGACGCCCCAGGGGGCGCGGAGACCCAGTACTTC	CAIGDAPGGAETQYF
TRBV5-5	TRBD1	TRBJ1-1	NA	TGTGCCAGCAGCTTACAGGGGCAAAACACTGAAGCTTTCTTT	CASSLQGQNTEAFF
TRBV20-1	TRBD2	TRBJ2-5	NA	TGCAGTACGGGACTAGCGGACCAAGAGACCCAGTACTTC	CSTGLADQETQYF
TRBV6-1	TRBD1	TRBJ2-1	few	TGTGCCAGCAGTGAAACAGGGGTCCGAAATGAGCAGTTCTTC	CASSETGVRNEQFF
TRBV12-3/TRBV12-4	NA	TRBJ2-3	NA	TGTGCCAGCAGTTTAAGGGGTTCAAGCACAGATACGCAGTATTTT	CASSLRGSSTDTQYF
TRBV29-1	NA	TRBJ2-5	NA	TGCAGGGGTAAGGGGGGACAAGAGACCCAGTACTTC	CRGKGGQETQYF
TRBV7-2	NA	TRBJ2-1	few	TGTGCCAGCAGCTCAGAGTTCTTC	CASSSEFF
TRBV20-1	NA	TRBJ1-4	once	TGCAGTGCTAGAGACCGGCCGACCGGAGAAAAACTGTTTTTT	CSARDRPTGEKLFF
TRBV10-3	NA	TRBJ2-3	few	TGTGCCATCAGGCCTTCAAGCACAGATACGCAGTATTTT	CAIRPSSTDTQYF
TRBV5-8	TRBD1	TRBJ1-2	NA	TGTGCCAGCAGTCTACCGGGACAGCGTGTCTATGGCTACACCTTC	CASSLPGQRVYGYTF
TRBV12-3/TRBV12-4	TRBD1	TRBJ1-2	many	TGTGCCAGCAGCCCCACCGACAGGGGCTATGGCTACACCTTC	CASSPTDRGYGYTF
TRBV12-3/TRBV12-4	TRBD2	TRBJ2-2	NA	TGTGCCAGCAGACCGGGACTATTGAACACCGGGGAGCTGTTTTTT	CASRPGLLNTGELFF
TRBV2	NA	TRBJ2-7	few	TGTGCCAGCATGGGGCAGAACTCCTACGAGCAGTACTTC	CASMGQNSYEQYF
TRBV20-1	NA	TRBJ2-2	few	TGCAGTGCCAGACGGGGAAACGGGGAGCTGTTTTTT	CSARRGNGELFF
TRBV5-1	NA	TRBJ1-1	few	TGCGCCAGCAGCTTCTCGACCATGAACACTGAAGCTTTCTTT	CASSFSTMNTEAFF
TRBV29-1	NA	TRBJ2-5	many	TGCAGCGTTGAAGATCCCCCAGGGGAAGAGACCCAGTACTTC	CSVEDPPGEETQYF
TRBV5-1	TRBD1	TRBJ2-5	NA	TGCGCCAGCACACCCAACAGGGGGCCGCAAGAGACCCAGTACTTC	CASTPNRGPQETQYF
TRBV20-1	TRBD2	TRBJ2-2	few	TGCAGTGCTAGAGATCTGAGGACTAGCGGGGAGCTGTTTTTT	CSARDLRTSGELFF
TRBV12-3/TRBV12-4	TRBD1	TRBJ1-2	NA	TGTGCCAGCACCAGGGGGGCTAACTATGGCTACACCTTC	CASTRGANYGYTF
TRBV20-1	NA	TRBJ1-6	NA	TGCAGTGCTACGGTTTGGCAGGGGCCGAGCTCCTATAATTCACCCCTCCACTTT	CSATVWQGPSSYNSPLHF
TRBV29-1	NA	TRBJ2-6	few	TGCAGCGTTGAGGAGGGACACTCTGGGGCCAACGTCCGGACTTTC	CSVEEGHSGANVRTF
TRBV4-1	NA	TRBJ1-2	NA	TGCGCCAGCAGCCAAGGACAGTTCTCTGGCTACACCTTC	CASSQGQFSGYTF
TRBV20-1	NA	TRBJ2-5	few	TGCGCCCCAGAGAAACGGCTCCAAGAGACCCAGTACTTC	CAPEKRLQETQYF
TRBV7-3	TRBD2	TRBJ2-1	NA	TGTGCCAGCAGGGCGGGGGGGGCCAGGAATGAGCAGTTCTTC	CASRAGGARNEQFF
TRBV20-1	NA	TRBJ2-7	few	TGCAGTGCTAGAGATGGGGTGCATCTCTACGAGCAGTACTTC	CSARDGVHLYEQYF
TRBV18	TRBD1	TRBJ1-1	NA	TGTGCCAGCTCACCGTGGACAGGAACTAACACTGAAGCTTTCTTT	CASSPWTGTNTEAFF
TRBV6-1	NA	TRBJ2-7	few	TGTGCCAGCAGTGTCTATAACTACGAGCAGTACTTC	CASSVYNYEQYF
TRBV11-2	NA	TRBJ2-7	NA	TGTGCCAGCAGCTCCTGGACGACTGGGGCCTACGAGCAGTACTTC	CASSSWTTGAYEQYF
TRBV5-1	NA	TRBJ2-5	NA	TGCGCCAGCAGCTTTGCAGGGTCCCTTCAAGAGACCCAGTACTTC	CASSFAGSLQETQYF
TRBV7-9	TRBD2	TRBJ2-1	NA	TGTGCCAGCAGCTCCCGAGCTACTAGCGGGGGGCAGGATGAGCAGTTCTTC	CASSSRATSGGQDEQFF
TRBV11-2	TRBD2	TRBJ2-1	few	TGTGCCAGTAGCACAGGCGGGGGGGCTTCCTACAATGAGCAGTTCTTC	CASSTGGGASYNEQFF
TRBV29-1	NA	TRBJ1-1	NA	TGCAGCGTTGGGGGAGGGCAGGGTAACACTGAAGCTTTCTTT	CSVGGGQGNTEAFF
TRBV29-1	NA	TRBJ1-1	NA	TGCAGCGTTGGGCCCGGGGGAGGAACTGAAGCTTTCTTT	CSVGPGGGTEAFF
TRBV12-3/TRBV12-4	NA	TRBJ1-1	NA	TGTGCCAGTCAAGCACAGGGTGACACTGAAGCTTTCTTT	CASQAQGDTEAFF
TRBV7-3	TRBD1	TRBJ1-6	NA	TGTGCCAGCAGCTTAGGGACAGGGGCCCACCCACCCCTCCACTTT	CASSLGTGAHPPLHF
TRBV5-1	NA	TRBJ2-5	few	TGCGCCAGCAGCTTGGCCCCCGATCCGAGGGGAGAGACCCAGTACTTC	CASSLAPDPRGETQYF
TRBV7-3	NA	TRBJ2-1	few	TGTGCCAGCAGCTTAATTGGGAATGAGCAGTTCTTC	CASSLIGNEQFF
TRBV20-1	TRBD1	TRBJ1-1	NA	TGCAGTGTTTTAACCGGGACAGCGAACACTGAAGCTTTCTTT	CSVLTGTANTEAFF
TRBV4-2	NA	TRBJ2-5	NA	TGTACCAGCAGCCAAGATCCCCGCAGTCAAGAGACCCAGTACTTC	CTSSQDPRSQETQYF
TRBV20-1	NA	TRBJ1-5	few	TGCAGTGCTAGATTGCCCTCTGGACCCCAGCATTTT	CSARLPSGPQHF
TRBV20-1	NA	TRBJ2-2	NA	TGCAGTGCTAGCCCCCCTAACATCCAGAACACCGGGGAGCTGTTTTTT	CSASPPNIQNTGELFF
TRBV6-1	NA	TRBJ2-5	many	TGTGCCAGCAGTGAAGCCTCGGCGGGGCGGGAGACCCAGTACTTC	CASSEASAGRETQYF
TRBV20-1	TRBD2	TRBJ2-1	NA	TGCAGTGCTCCCCGGGGGGAAAGGAGCGATGAGCAGTTCTTC	CSAPRGERSDEQFF
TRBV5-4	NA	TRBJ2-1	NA	TGTGCCAGCAGCCCCCCTTCCGTGGGTCTAAATGAGCAGTTCTTC	CASSPPSVGLNEQFF
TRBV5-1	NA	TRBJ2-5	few	TGCGCCAGCAGCTTGGGCTCCCTCGACCAAGAGACCCAGTACTTC	CASSLGSLDQETQYF
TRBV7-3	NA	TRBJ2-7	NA	TGTGCCAGCAGCAGGGGGGACTGTTTTTACGAGCAGTACTTC	CASSRGDCFYEQYF
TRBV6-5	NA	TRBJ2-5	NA	TGTGCCAGCAGTTACTCGGTGTTTGGACAAGAGACCCAGTACTTC	CASSYSVFGQETQYF
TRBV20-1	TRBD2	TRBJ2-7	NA	TGCAGTGCGTCAAGCGGGAAATCCTACAATGAGCAGTACTTC	CSASSGKSYNEQYF
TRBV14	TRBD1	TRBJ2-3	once	TGTGCCAGCAGCCGAACAGGGGCGACAGATACGCAGTATTTT	CASSRTGATDTQYF
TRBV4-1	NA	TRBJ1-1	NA	TGCGCCAGCAGCCCCACCCGCATGGCGAACACTGAAGCTTTCTTT	CASSPTRMANTEAFF
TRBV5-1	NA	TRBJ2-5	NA	TGCGCCAGCAGCCCGGGGGGGACAGAAGAGACCCAGTACTTC	CASSPGGTEETQYF
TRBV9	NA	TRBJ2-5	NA	TGTGCCAGCAGCCCCGAGATAGGGGGTGGGGAGACCCAGTACTTC	CASSPEIGGGETQYF
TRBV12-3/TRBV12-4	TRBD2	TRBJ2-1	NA	TGTGCCAGCACCTCTGGACTAGACAATGAGCAGTTCTTC	CASTSGLDNEQFF
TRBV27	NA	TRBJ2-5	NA	TGTGCCAGCAGTAAAGGCCTGGGAACTCAAGAGACCCAGTACTTC	CASSKGLGTQETQYF